These 28 T cell receptor beta chains came from one sample sequenced in a study of T cell responses to AZD1222 COVID-19 vaccine. Here immunoSEQ multiplex PCR was the method, and the copy in TCRdb shows in-frame clones only, minus some. The sample consists of 180,000 or so clones, 93% of them appearing once. This specimen was peripheral blood, taken on day 0 of AZD1222 vaccination. These receptors all stem from an adult in good health.

V usage is TRBV7-2 and J usage is TRBJ2-1; 8 bases are shared with TRBD1. Germline loops: CDR1 SGHTA, CDR2 FQGNSA. The CDR3 runs 14 residues. J gave up 4 bases and V 4 bases, and 3 bases lay outside the gene matches. The CDR3 DNA sequence: TGTGCCAGCAGCTCCCGGACAGGGTACAATGAGCAGTTCTTC. It specifies CASSSRTGYNEQFF.

The gene calls are TRBV7-9 and TRBJ2-1; 10 positions agree with TRBD2. The junction had 7 bases not matched to a gene; V was cut back by 2 bases and J by 9 bases. Germline CDR1 SEHNR, CDR2 FQNEAQ (reference sequence). The CDR3 contains 15 residues. The CDR3 is CASSLTAGGVGEQFF. In nucleotides, the CDR3 is TGTGCCAGCAGCTTAACAGCGGGAGGGGTCGGTGAGCAGTTCTTC.

The rearrangement joins TRBV12-5 to TRBJ1-2, with TRBD1 matching over 9 bases. Trimming took 2 bases from V and 3 from J; bases not matched to a gene: 7. Looked up from germline, CDR1 is LGHNT and CDR2 is FRNRAP. This CDR3 is built from 16 residues. In DNA form, the CDR3 reads TGTGCTAGTGGTTTGCCCCGGGACAGGGTCGACTATGGCTACACCTTC. Protein product: CASGLPRDRVDYGYTF.

The CDR3 DNA is TGCAGCGCCCCCCGGACTAGCGGGCCATACAATGAGCAGTTCTTC. This sequence encodes CSAPRTSGPYNEQFF. The rearrangement uses TRBV29-1 and TRBJ2-1; 11 bases match TRBD2. The CDR3 spans 15 residues. V shed 7 bases, J shed 4 bases, and the junction held 9 bases outside the gene matches. Germline lookup yields CDR1 SQVTM and CDR2 ANQGSEA.

The chain employs TRBV5-6 and TRBJ1-2, with D perhaps matching TRBD1 (6 bases). This CDR3 is 15 amino acids long. Germline-derived CDR1 and CDR2 are SGHDT and YYEEEE. The V end was cut by 9 bases, the J end by 1 base, with 19 bases between. The CDR3 protein is CATNFIGQSNYGYTF. Written as DNA, the CDR3 is TGTGCCACCAATTTTATCGGACAGAGTAACTATGGCTACACCTTC.

The chain uses TRBV19 and TRBJ1-4; 8 positions agree with TRBD1. CDR1 is LNHDA and CDR2 is SQIVND in the germline V gene (reference sequence). The ends lost 5 bases at V and 5 bases at J; junction bases unmatched: 7. This CDR3 region has 15 residues. CDR3 coding DNA: TGTGCCAGTAGTGCCCGGACAGGGACGAATGAAAAACTGTTTTTT. Residues: CASSARTGTNEKLFF.

The rearrangement uses TRBV3-1 (or the pseudogene TRBV3-2) and TRBJ1-2; the match to TRBD1 covers 11 bases. Germline-derived CDR1 and CDR2 are LGHDT and YNNKEL (reference sequence). The CDR3 length is 16 residues. Trimming removed 3 bases from V and 3 bases from J; junction bases left unmatched: 6. Here the CDR3 DNA reads TGTGCCAGCAGCCACAGGGGACAGGGGGGATACTATGGCTACACCTTC. Translated: CASSHRGQGGYYGYTF.

The chain joins TRBV27 to TRBJ1-6, with a possible D match to TRBD1 (5 bases). Trimming took off 4 bases at V and 5 bases at J, with 15 bases between the two ends. Per germline, CDR1 MNHEY and CDR2 SMNVEV (reference sequence). This CDR3 is 16 amino acids long. CDR3 sequence: CASSSWDGRNNSPLHF. In DNA, the CDR3 is TGTGCCAGCAGTTCCTGGGACGGCAGGAATAATTCACCCCTCCACTTT.

The chain couples TRBV29-1 to TRBJ1-1; 9 bases map to TRBD1. Trimming at V came to 7 bases and at J to 0 bases, leaving 3 bases not matched to a gene. Germline V gene lookup returns CDR1 SQVTM and CDR2 ANQGSEA. The CDR3 is 13 residues long. The CDR3 loop reads CSGGDRVNTEAFF. The CDR3, as DNA: TGCAGCGGGGGGGACAGGGTGAACACTGAAGCTTTCTTT.

V gene TRBV7-9 combines with J gene TRBJ2-2; D is ambiguous. This CDR3 is 14 amino acids long. Germline V CDR1 and CDR2: SEHNR, FQNEAQ (reference sequence). Trimming cost V 3 bases and J 2 bases, with 7 bases left between them. The CDR3 DNA reads TGTGCCAGCAGCTTTCGGCTTAACACCGGGGAGCTGTTTTTT. Protein: CASSFRLNTGELFF.

The CDR3 spells CASTPLGGGIRGTEAFF. CDR3 DNA sequence: TGTGCCAGCACTCCACTAGGGGGCGGAATCAGGGGCACTGAAGCTTTCTTT. This sequence joins TRBV27 and TRBJ1-1; 7 bases align to TRBD1. Germline CDR1 is MNHEY and CDR2 is SMNVEV (reference sequence). The J segment lost 4 bases and the V segment lost 7 bases, leaving 18 bases of the junction unmatched. This CDR3 has 17 amino acids.

The chain uses TRBV3-1 (or the pseudogene TRBV3-2) and TRBJ1-1; D uncertain. CDR1 and CDR2 from the germline V gene are LGHDT and YNNKEL (reference sequence). V lost 5 bases, J lost 10 bases, and 14 bases lay in between. The CDR3 is 12 residues long. The CDR3 DNA sequence: TGTGCCAGCAGCGCGGAGGTTGGGGTAGCTTTCTTT. As protein: CASSAEVGVAFF.

The V and J genes are TRBV18 and TRBJ2-7, with D unresolved. Trimming cost V 5 bases and J 0 bases, with 8 bases left between them. Germline assignment: CDR1 KGHSH and CDR2 LQKENI. This CDR3 is 13 amino acids long. This CDR3 is CASSSFASYEQYF. The DNA of the CDR3 is TGTGCCAGCTCATCCTTTGCCTCCTACGAGCAGTACTTC.

A remark on this clone: One junction end does not reproduce the germline sequence, and a read error may be involved. The sample contains more than one DNA sequence encoding this CDR3. The chain carries TRBV6-5 and TRBJ2-7; D is ambiguous. The CDR3 runs 11 residues. CDR1 is MNHEY and CDR2 is SVGAGI in the germline V gene. As DNA, the CDR3 is TGTGCCAGCAGTTACTCCCACGAGCAGTACTTC. It yields the protein CASSYSHEQYF.

V is TRBV18 and J is TRBJ2-6; 9 bases fit TRBD1. Germline CDR1 and CDR2: KGHSH and LQKENI. CDR3 length: 18 residues. Trimming took 1 base from V and 0 from J; bases not matched to a gene: 4. The chain's CDR3 is CASSPLGQGSSGANVLTF. CDR3 DNA: TGTGCCAGCTCACCACTGGGACAGGGCAGCTCTGGGGCCAACGTCCTGACTTTC.

The rearrangement uses TRBV10-1 and TRBJ2-3, with 10 bases fitting TRBD2. J lost 5 bases, V lost 6 bases, and 5 bases had no gene match. The germline V gene encodes CDR1 WNHNN and CDR2 SYGVQD (reference sequence). The CDR3 runs to 14 residues. The CDR3, as DNA: TGCGCCAGCAGACCCGGGACTAGCGAAGATACGCAGTATTTT. Translated: CASRPGTSEDTQYF.

This chain joins TRBV4-1 and TRBJ1-2, with D unclear. Germline V gene data show CDR1 as MGHRA and CDR2 as YSYEKL. The CDR3 covers 15 residues. Trimming took off 6 bases at V and 6 bases at J, with 20 bases between the two ends. The CDR3 spells CASRSPGRGEDGYTF. The CDR3 DNA sequence: TGCGCCAGCAGGTCCCCAGGACGGGGTGAGGATGGCTACACCTTC.

The chain couples TRBV15 to TRBJ2-1; 11 bases line up with TRBD2. Germline V CDR1 and CDR2: LNHNV, YYDKDF (reference sequence). The CDR3 extends over 19 amino acids. V shed 4 bases and J 7 bases; nucleotides not matched to a gene: 18. In nucleotides, the CDR3 is TGTGCCACCAGCAAGCCGGGACTAGCGGACCCTTACTCAAGGAATGAGCAGTTCTTC. Residues: CATSKPGLADPYSRNEQFF.

V is TRBV6-6 and J is TRBJ1-5, with a possible D match to TRBD1 (6 bases). The CDR3 consists of 13 residues. The V end was cut by 6 bases, the J end by 11 bases, with 17 bases between. Germline V gene data show CDR1 as MNHNY and CDR2 as SVGAGI (reference sequence). The CDR3 DNA reads as TGTGCCAGCAGAGTGATGGGGGGGCGGGCCCAGCATTTT. Translated, it gives CASRVMGGRAQHF.

The chain carries TRBV18 and TRBJ2-1, with TRBD1 as a possible D gene (5 bases). V was shortened by 1 base and J by 3 bases, with 10 bases between the two germline ends. Germline V gene lookup returns CDR1 KGHSH and CDR2 LQKENI. The CDR3 runs 15 residues. The CDR3 region has the DNA TGTGCCAGCTCACCACGTACAGGACACTACAATGAGCAGTTCTTC. This translates into CASSPRTGHYNEQFF.

J is TRBJ1-1 and V is TRBV6-5, with a tentative D call TRBD1 (5 bases). Trimming shortened V by 7 bases and J by 5 bases, and 17 bases separated the two germline ends. Germline V lookup: CDR1 MNHEY, CDR2 SVGAGI. The CDR3 runs 14 residues. CDR3 nucleotides: TGTGCCAGCACCGTGGGACCGGGGGGAACTGAAGCTTTCTTT. This sequence encodes CASTVGPGGTEAFF.

To note about this clone: Different DNA sequences within this sample yield the same CDR3. V and J are TRBV11-2 and TRBJ1-1; no firm D call. In germline, CDR1 is SGHAT, CDR2 FQNNGV. This CDR3 region has 13 residues. V lost 1 base, J lost 1 base, and 4 bases lay in between. The CDR3 reads CASSLGPNTEAFF. CDR3 DNA: TGTGCCAGCAGCTTAGGTCCGAACACTGAAGCTTTCTTT.

The gene calls are TRBV7-6 and TRBJ1-1; 7 positions match TRBD1. The CDR3 covers 12 residues. The J segment lost 5 bases and the V segment lost 5 bases, leaving 2 bases of the junction unmatched. CDR1 and CDR2 from the germline V gene are SGHVS and FNYEAQ. The CDR3 region has the DNA TGTGCCAGCAGCCCGGGACAGACTGAAGCTTTCTTT. Translating it yields CASSPGQTEAFF.

The gene calls are TRBV11-2 and TRBJ1-2, with D possibly TRBD1 on 6 matching bases. The CDR3 has 13 amino acids. Germline values: CDR1 SGHAT, CDR2 FQNNGV. Trimming left V 5 bases short and J 2 bases short, with 9 bases between. CDR3 bases: TGTGCCAGCAGCCCCGACAGGAACTATGGCTACACCTTC. The encoded protein is CASSPDRNYGYTF.

The gene calls are TRBV5-4 and TRBJ1-2, with D tentatively TRBD1 (5 bases). The CDR3 is 16 amino acids. Germline loops: CDR1 SGHNT, CDR2 YYREEE (reference sequence). V shed 0 bases and J shed 0 bases, with 12 bases lying between them. The CDR3 DNA sequence: TGTGCCAGCAGCTTGGGCGTGACAGAAGCTAACTATGGCTACACCTTC. It codes for CASSLGVTEANYGYTF.

The rearrangement joins TRBV10-3 to TRBJ1-1, with 7 bases matching TRBD1. Germline loops: CDR1 ENHRY, CDR2 SYGVKD. Losses at the gene ends were 6 bases for V and 0 bases for J; bases not matched to a gene: 1. The CDR3 has 13 amino acids. The CDR3 region is CAISRGVNTEAFF. The CDR3 DNA reads as TGTGCCATCAGCAGGGGGGTGAACACTGAAGCTTTCTTT.

The J gene is TRBJ1-6, the V gene TRBV6-4; D not resolved. Trimming pared 6 bases from V and 10 bases from J, leaving 19 bases between. The CDR3 length is 15 residues. Germline CDR1 is MRHNA and CDR2 is SNTAGT. The CDR3 DNA sequence: TGTGCCAGCAGACCCGATACGAGTTCTAACTCACCCCTCCACTTT. Protein: CASRPDTSSNSPLHF.

J is TRBJ1-5 and V is TRBV15; D is perhaps TRBD1 (5 bases). The CDR3 contains 13 residues. The ends were cut back, 4 bases at V and 10 bases at J, with 14 bases in the middle. Germline loops: CDR1 LNHNV, CDR2 YYDKDF (reference sequence). The CDR3 nucleotides are TGTGCCACCAGCACGCACAGAGGGGCCCCCCAGCATTTT. Its protein product is CATSTHRGAPQHF.